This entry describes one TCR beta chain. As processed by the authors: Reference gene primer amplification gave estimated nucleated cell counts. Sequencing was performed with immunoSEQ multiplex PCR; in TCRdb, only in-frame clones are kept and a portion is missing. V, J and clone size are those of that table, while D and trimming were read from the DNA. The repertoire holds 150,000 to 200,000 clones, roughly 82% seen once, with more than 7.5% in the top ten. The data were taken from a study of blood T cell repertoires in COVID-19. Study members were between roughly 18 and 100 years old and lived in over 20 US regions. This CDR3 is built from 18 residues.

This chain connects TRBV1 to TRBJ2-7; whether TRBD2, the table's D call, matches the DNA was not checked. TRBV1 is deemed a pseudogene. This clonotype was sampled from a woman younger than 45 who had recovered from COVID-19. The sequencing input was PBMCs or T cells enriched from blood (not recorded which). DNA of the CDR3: TGCACCAGCAGCCAAACATCCATGGGACTAGCCATAGCCTACGAGCAGTACTTC. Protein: CTSSQTSMGLAIAYEQYF.